This T cell receptor (beta chain) was sequenced during a study of blood T cell repertoires in COVID-19. Original processing methods: Nucleated cell number was recorded as an estimate derived from reference gene primer amplification. Sequenced by immunoSEQ multiplex PCR; TCRdb stores in-frame clones only, minus some. From that table come the V and J calls and clone size; the DNA was used to work out D and trimming. Among under 95,000 clones, approximately 79% were seen once, and the ten largest hold roughly 29%. CDR3 length: 13 amino acids. Trimming cost V 0 bases and J 6 bases, with 11 bases left between them. Germline assignment: CDR1 GTSNPN and CDR2 SVGIG (reference sequence).

What was sequenced was peripheral blood. The receptor comes from a man in his 60s with active or convalescent COVID-19. The rearrangement joins TRBV30 to TRBJ1-2; D remains unclear. This CDR3 is CAWSVRGTHGYTF. The DNA for the CDR3 is TGTGCCTGGAGTGTGCGGGGAACCCATGGCTACACCTTC.